What follows describes a single T cell receptor (beta chain). Germline V gives CDR1 GTSNPN, CDR2 SVGIG (reference sequence). The V and J ends lost 5 bases and 2 bases respectively, with 15 bases between them. The CDR3 is 14 residues long. TCRdb's copy holds only in-frame clones and misses some; the assay was immunoSEQ multiplex PCR. The sample consists of roughly 700,000 clones, 88% of them appearing once. The data are from a study of shared T cell receptors in the human thymus. The same data also contributed to another study, on human thymus T cells. From that second work: Immunologically healthy infants in Finland undergoing congenital heart defect surgery were the donors. Resected material from corrective heart surgery provided the thymus tissue analysed. Thymic and blood repertoires showed apparently biased V and J gene usage. Thymic TCR repertoires of unrelated people reportedly overlapped highly.

Sequenced sample: thymocytes. This TCR was sampled from a boy in the first two years of life with a congenital heart defect. The chain combines TRBV30 with TRBJ2-5, with a possible D match to TRBD2 (6 bases). The CDR3 reads CAWDLGSRQETQYF. The CDR3 nucleotides read TGTGCCTGGGACCTCGGGAGTCGTCAAGAGACCCAGTACTTC.